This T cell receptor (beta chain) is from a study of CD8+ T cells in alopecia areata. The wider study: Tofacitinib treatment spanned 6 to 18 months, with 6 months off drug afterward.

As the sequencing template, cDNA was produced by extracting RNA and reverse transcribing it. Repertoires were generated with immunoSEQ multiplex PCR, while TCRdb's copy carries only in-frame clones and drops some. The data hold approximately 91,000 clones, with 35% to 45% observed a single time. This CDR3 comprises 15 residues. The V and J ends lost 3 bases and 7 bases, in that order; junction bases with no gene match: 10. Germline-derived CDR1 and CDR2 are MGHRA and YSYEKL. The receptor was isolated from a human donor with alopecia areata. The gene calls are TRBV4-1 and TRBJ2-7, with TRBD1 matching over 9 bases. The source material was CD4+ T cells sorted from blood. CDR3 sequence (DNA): TGCGCCAGCAGCCAGAGGACAGGGGACTACGGGGAGCAGTACTTC. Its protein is CASSQRTGDYGEQYF.